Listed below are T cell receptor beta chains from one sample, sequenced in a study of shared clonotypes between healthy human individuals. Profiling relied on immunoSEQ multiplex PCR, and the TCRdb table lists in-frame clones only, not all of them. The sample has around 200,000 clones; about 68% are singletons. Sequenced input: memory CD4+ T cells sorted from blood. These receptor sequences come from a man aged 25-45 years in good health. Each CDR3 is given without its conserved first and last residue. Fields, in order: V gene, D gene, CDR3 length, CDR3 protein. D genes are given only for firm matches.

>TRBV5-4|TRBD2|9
ASQGGGEQF
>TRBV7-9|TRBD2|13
ASSLRAGGYNEQF
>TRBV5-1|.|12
ASTPAGSAYEQY
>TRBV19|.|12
ASSRQPNTGELF
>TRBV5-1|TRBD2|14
ASSPGLAGVGETQY
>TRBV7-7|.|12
ASSTRPSGETQY
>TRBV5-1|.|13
ASSVDQGNSYEQY
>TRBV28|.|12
ASRKLAGTDTQY
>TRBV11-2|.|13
AYPLRDRKAYEQY
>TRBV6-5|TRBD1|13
ASRSGGRNTGELF
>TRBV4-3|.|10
ASSQDGAGQY
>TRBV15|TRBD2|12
ATSIQRESYEQY
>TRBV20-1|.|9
SAPLDDEQF
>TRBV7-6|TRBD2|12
ASSPQRGVNEQY
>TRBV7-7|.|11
ASSREPLLEQF
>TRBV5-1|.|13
ASSNPQESTDTQY
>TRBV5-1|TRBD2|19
ASSSSPLGLAGLLAKNIQY
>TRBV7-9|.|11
ASSFSLGNTIY
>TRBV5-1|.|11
ASSWTVQDEQY
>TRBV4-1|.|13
ASSQDDRFETAQH
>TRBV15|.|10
ATSRLRGEQF
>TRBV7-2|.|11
ASSSRAFYGYT
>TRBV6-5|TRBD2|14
ASSYLGLAEYNEQF
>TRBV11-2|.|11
ASSLEPSQPQH
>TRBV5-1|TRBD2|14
ASSLGTSGYTDTQY
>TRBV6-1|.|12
ASSEGGVSYEQY
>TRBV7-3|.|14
ASSLTGTPNTGELF
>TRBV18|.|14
ASSQERVEYIEKLF
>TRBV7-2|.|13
ASSTGQKTRYGYT
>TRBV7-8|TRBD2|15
ASSLAVAGGPPDTQY
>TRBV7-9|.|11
ASSGPGEYGYT
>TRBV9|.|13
ASSVGGGRGEKLF
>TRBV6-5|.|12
ASSYGLRGNEQF
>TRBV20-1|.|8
SASQETQY
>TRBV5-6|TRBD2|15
ASSLATSGSWRETQY
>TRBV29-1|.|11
SVRGPGAATQY
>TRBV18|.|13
ASSPPRGSAETQY
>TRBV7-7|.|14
ASSLTGEVGNNEQF
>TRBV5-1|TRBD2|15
ASSPGLAGNTQETQY
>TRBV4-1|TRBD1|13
ASSQDRDSSYEQY
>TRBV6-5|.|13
ASSTTPAAQETQY
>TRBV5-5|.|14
ASSSRLDLSYNEQF
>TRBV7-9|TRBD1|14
ASSPDPDRGRHEQF
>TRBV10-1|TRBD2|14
ASSPGLAGVGVTQY
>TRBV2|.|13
ASSYLRATQGEQY